One and the same sample provided the 24 T cell receptor beta chains below, sequenced in a study of CD8+CD57+ T cells in acquired aplastic anemia. Genomic DNA templated the TCR beta VDJ and CDR3 profiling. A single record per CDR3 protein comes from TCRdb applying MiXCR to the reads. Of 120,000 or so distinct CDR3 sequences listed, about 43% were seen once; the top ten hold about 2.6%. CD8+CD57+ cell expansion, shown by flow cytometry, had occurred in the patients selected for sequencing. The source material was sorted CD4+, CD8+, or CD8+CD57+ T cells (not recorded which) from PBMCs. The receptors derive from a human donor with aplastic anemia.

This clonotype was seen a handful of times. The genes are TRBV10-3 and TRBJ2-2; D not certain. The CDR3 extends over 13 amino acids. Trimming shortened V by 6 bases and J by 10 bases, and 15 bases separated the two germline ends. CDR1 is ENHRY, CDR2 SYGVKD, per germline. As DNA, the CDR3 is TGTGCCATCAGGAACAAAGGTGCAGAGGAGCTGTTTTTT. This encodes CAIRNKGAEELFF.

This clonotype was found a few times. The CDR3: CASSLGWTEAFF. The CDR3 DNA sequence: TGTGCCAGCAGTTTAGGGTGGACTGAAGCTTTCTTT. This sequence joins TRBV28 and TRBJ1-1; no clear D gene. The germline V gene encodes CDR1 MDHEN and CDR2 SYDVKM. This CDR3 is built from 12 residues. V lost 2 bases to trimming and J lost 5 bases, with 6 bases between them.

The gene calls are TRBV20-1 and TRBJ2-1; D ambiguous. CDR1 and CDR2 from the germline V gene are DFQATT and SNEGSKA (reference sequence). The CDR3 is 14 residues long. Trimming took off 3 bases at V and 1 base at J, with 10 bases between the two ends. CDR3 nucleotide sequence: TGCAGTGCTAGTCACAGTAGGTCCTACAATGAGCAGTTCTTC. It specifies CSASHSRSYNEQFF.

This clonotype was recorded at least ten times. The DNA for the CDR3 is TGTGCCAGTACCCCGACGTATCCCGGGGAGCTGTTTTTT. Translated: CASTPTYPGELFF. The rearrangement uses TRBV19 and TRBJ2-2, with D uncertain. CDR3 length equals 13 residues. Trimming removed 7 bases from V and 6 bases from J, with 12 bases in between. Germline CDR1 reads LNHDA; CDR2 reads SQIVND (reference sequence).

The sample holds one count of this clonotype. The chain recombines TRBV19 with TRBJ2-2, with D uncertain. CDR1 and CDR2 from the germline V gene are LNHDA and SQIVND (reference sequence). Trimming removed 3 bases from V and 2 bases from J, with 7 bases in between. This CDR3 region has 14 residues. CDR3 amino acids: CASSMSANTGELFF. As DNA, the CDR3 is TGTGCCAGTAGTATGTCCGCTAACACCGGGGAGCTGTTTTTT.

This clonotype showed up many times. The V call is TRBV7-9, the J call TRBJ1-2; a possible D gene is TRBD1 (5 bases). V lost 2 bases to trimming and J lost 2 bases, with 12 bases between them. The germline V gene has CDR1 SEHNR and CDR2 FQNEAQ (reference sequence). The CDR3 contains 15 residues. The CDR3 nucleotides read TGTGCCAGCAGCTTATCCCGGGGGGAAAACTATGGCTACACCTTC. Protein sequence: CASSLSRGENYGYTF.

The rearrangement uses TRBV20-1 and TRBJ2-1; D unresolved. This CDR3 spans 10 amino acids. Per the germline V gene, CDR1 is DFQATT and CDR2 is SNEGSKA (reference sequence). Trimming left V 6 bases short and J 8 bases short, with 8 bases between. The chain's CDR3 is CSATRDEQFF. Here the CDR3 DNA reads TGCAGTGCCACAAGGGATGAGCAGTTCTTC.

A remark on this clonotype: A much larger clone lies one base from this, so it may be a read error. This chain connects TRBV6-5 to TRBJ1-1; D call uncertain. CDR3 length: 16 amino acids. Germline lookup yields CDR1 MNHEY and CDR2 SVGAGI. This CDR3 is CASSYSRFGTNTEALF. Here the CDR3 DNA reads TGTGCCAGCAGTTACTCGAGGTTCGGTACTAACACTGAAGCTCTCTTT.

This clonotype was detected many times. The gene calls are TRBV10-1 and TRBJ1-1; no definite D call. The CDR3 extends over 13 amino acids. Germline CDR1 and CDR2: WNHNN and SYGVQD (reference sequence). V lost 6 bases, J lost 1 base, and 9 bases lay in between. The CDR3 region has the DNA TGCGCCAGCAGCTACGGGCAGAACACTGAAGCTTTCTTT. This codes for CASSYGQNTEAFF.

This clonotype was seen ten or more times. CDR3 protein: CASSETVQTIYGYTF. The CDR3 bases are TGTGCCAGCAGTGAGACGGTGCAGACTATCTATGGCTACACCTTC. V is TRBV6-1 and J is TRBJ1-2; D remains unclear. V shed 3 bases and J shed 4 bases, with 15 bases lying between them. The CDR3 consists of 15 residues. The germline gives CDR1 MNHNS, CDR2 SASEGT.

This chain links TRBV15 with TRBJ1-5; a weak D match, TRBD1 (5 bases). V lost 3 bases, J lost 4 bases, and 10 bases lay in between. There are 14 residues in the CDR3. Germline-derived CDR1 and CDR2 are LNHNV and YYDKDF (reference sequence). Here the CDR3 reads CATSRGDGNQPQHF. The CDR3 coding sequence is TGTGCCACCAGCAGGGGGGACGGGAATCAGCCCCAGCATTTT.

The chain carries TRBV2 and TRBJ1-5, with D hard to call. V shed 6 bases and J shed 0 bases, with 12 bases lying between them. CDR3 length equals 15 residues. Germline values: CDR1 SNHLY, CDR2 FYNNEI. The CDR3 DNA sequence: TGTGCCAGCAGGTATAACAGATATAGCAATCAGCCCCAGCATTTT. Residues: CASRYNRYSNQPQHF.

This clonotype has just one count. The gene calls are TRBV9 and TRBJ2-7; 11 bases match TRBD2. The V segment lost 0 bases and the J segment 3 bases; nucleotides outside the gene matches: 14. The CDR3 loop spans 19 amino acids. The germline CDR1 and CDR2 sequences are SGDLS and YYNGEE. The CDR3 reads CASSVDVSGGDIRSYEQYF. The DNA of the CDR3 is TGTGCCAGCAGCGTAGATGTTAGCGGGGGGGATATCAGGAGCTACGAGCAGTACTTC.

Worth noting for this clonotype: The junction departs from the called germline gene at one end, perhaps through a read error. J is TRBJ1-2 and V is TRBV20-1; maybe TRBD1 (6 bases). Germline values: CDR1 DFQATT, CDR2 SNEGSKA (reference sequence). This CDR3 is 13 amino acids long. DNA of the CDR3: TGCAGCGCTAACGGGGGGGCGGACTATGGCTACACCTTC. This encodes CSANGGADYGYTF.

The rearrangement joins TRBV10-3 to TRBJ1-1; unclear D gene. The CDR3 length is 15 residues. Germline loops: CDR1 ENHRY, CDR2 SYGVKD. V dropped 3 bases and J dropped 2 bases, with 13 bases sitting between them. The CDR3 is CAISERGLGNTEAFF. The CDR3, as DNA: TGTGCCATCAGTGAAAGAGGCCTTGGAAACACTGAAGCTTTCTTT.

The gene calls are TRBV10-3 and TRBJ1-5; 7 bases fit TRBD1. Unmatched junction bases numbered 11, after V lost 6 bases and J lost 12 bases. Germline assignment: CDR1 ENHRY and CDR2 SYGVKD. The CDR3 is made up of 13 amino acids. The CDR3 loop is CAIRGGGASVQHF. The CDR3 coding sequence is TGTGCCATCAGGGGAGGGGGCGCATCGGTCCAGCATTTT.

This clonotype has a count of ten or more. The chain couples TRBV12-3 or TRBV12-4 to TRBJ1-2, with a possible D match to TRBD1 (6 bases). CDR3 size: 16 residues. The V end was cut by 3 bases, the J end by 7 bases, with 21 bases between. The CDR3 sequence: CASSLGPDSRGTGYTF. The CDR3 DNA is TGTGCCAGCAGTTTGGGGCCGGACAGCAGAGGAACTGGCTACACCTTC.

This clonotype was detected only a few times. This chain uses TRBV13 with TRBJ1-2, with TRBD1 identical over 8 bases. V dropped 2 bases and J dropped 2; count of bases not matched to a gene: 7. The CDR3 spans 16 residues. Germline values: CDR1 PRHDT, CDR2 FYEKMQ (reference sequence). This CDR3 reads CASSLFAGQGNYGYTF. CDR3 in DNA: TGTGCCAGCAGCTTATTTGCAGGACAGGGAAACTATGGCTACACCTTC.

This chain connects TRBV7-2 to TRBJ2-2; D not resolved. The CDR3 has 11 amino acids. The V gene's germline CDR1 is SGHTA and CDR2 FQGNSA. V was shortened by 5 bases and J by 6 bases, with 4 bases between the two germline ends. CDR3 in DNA: TGTGCCAGCAGCCAGTCCGGGGAGCTGTTTTTT. This translates into CASSQSGELFF.

This clonotype was seen repeatedly, ten times or more. J is TRBJ2-6 and V is TRBV10-3, with D hard to call. CDR3 length: 15 amino acids. Germline V gives CDR1 ENHRY, CDR2 SYGVKD. The V gene lost 6 bases and the J gene lost 0 bases, with 9 bases spanning the gap. This chain's CDR3 is CAIRSRLSGANVLTF. The CDR3 coding sequence is TGTGCCATCAGGAGCCGCCTCTCTGGGGCCAACGTCCTGACTTTC.

This clonotype was recorded only once. The chain carries TRBV10-3 and TRBJ1-4, with TRBD1 identical over 8 bases. Germline V gene data show CDR1 as ENHRY and CDR2 as SYGVKD. The CDR3 is 13 amino acids. The trim removed 11 bases at V and 11 bases at J, leaving 13 bases unmatched. The CDR3 DNA sequence: TGTGCCTACTCCCGGGACAGGACTGAGAAACTGTTTTTT. This gives the protein CAYSRDRTEKLFF.

The genes are TRBV3-1 and TRBJ1-1, with D maybe TRBD1 (5 bases). Trimming removed 4 bases from V and 0 bases from J, with 15 bases in between. This CDR3 region has 16 residues. In germline, CDR1 is LGHDT, CDR2 YNNKEL (reference sequence). The CDR3 region has the DNA TGTGCCAGCAGCCTATCCGGGGGACCGATGAACACTGAAGCTTTCTTT. Translating it yields CASSLSGGPMNTEAFF.

V and J are TRBV10-3 and TRBJ2-7; D is possibly TRBD1 (7 bases). CDR1 is ENHRY and CDR2 is SYGVKD in the germline V gene. This CDR3 is 12 amino acids long. Trimming pared 8 bases from V and 5 bases from J, leaving 13 bases between. In DNA form, the CDR3 reads TGTGCCATCGGCGGGACAGCAAACGAGCAGTACTTC. Translating gives CAIGGTANEQYF.

This clonotype has more than one count but fewer than ten. The chain has TRBV6-1 and TRBJ2-5; D uncertain. Germline assignment: CDR1 MNHNS and CDR2 SASEGT. Trimming pared 10 bases from V and 3 bases from J, leaving 15 bases between. The CDR3 is 13 amino acids. CDR3 sequence: CATQPRGKETQYF. The CDR3 DNA reads TGTGCCACTCAACCTCGTGGTAAAGAGACCCAGTACTTC.